This T cell receptor (beta chain) was found in a study of Graves' ophthalmopathy and Graves' hyperthyroidism. Germline V gene lookup returns CDR1 SNHLY and CDR2 FYNNEI. Trimming removed 7 bases at V and 6 bases at J, with 18 bases between. CDR3 length equals 15 residues. Scientists amplified the TCR beta CDR3 regions from RNA transcripts. First-round RT-PCR employed HTBI primers, with a second-round multiplex PCR after it. TCRdb re-derived calls from the multiplex PCR reads in MiXCR, one entry per CDR3 protein. There are approximately 640,000 distinct CDR3 sequences in the sample; 35% to 45% occur only once, and over 2.5% lies in the top ten.

Sequencing was done on a sample of peripheral blood. The TCR sequence derives from an adult man with Graves' ophthalmopathy. The rearrangement links TRBV2 to TRBJ2-2; tentatively, D is TRBD2 (5 bases). In nucleotides, the CDR3 is TGTGCCAGCAAGAGCGGTACTCGCTCTCCCGGGGAGCTGTTTTTT. Protein: CASKSGTRSPGELFF.